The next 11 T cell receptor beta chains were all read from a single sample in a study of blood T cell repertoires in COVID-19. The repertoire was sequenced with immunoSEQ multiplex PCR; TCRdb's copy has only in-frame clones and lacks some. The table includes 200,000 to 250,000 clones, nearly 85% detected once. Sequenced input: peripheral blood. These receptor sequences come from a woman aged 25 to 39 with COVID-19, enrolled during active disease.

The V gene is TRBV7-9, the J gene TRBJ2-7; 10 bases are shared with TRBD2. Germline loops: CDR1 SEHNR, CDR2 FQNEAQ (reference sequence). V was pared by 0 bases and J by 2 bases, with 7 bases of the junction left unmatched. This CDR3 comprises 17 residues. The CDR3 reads CASSLAFRLAGAYEQYF. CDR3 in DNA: TGTGCCAGCAGCTTAGCTTTCCGGCTAGCGGGGGCCTACGAGCAGTACTTC.

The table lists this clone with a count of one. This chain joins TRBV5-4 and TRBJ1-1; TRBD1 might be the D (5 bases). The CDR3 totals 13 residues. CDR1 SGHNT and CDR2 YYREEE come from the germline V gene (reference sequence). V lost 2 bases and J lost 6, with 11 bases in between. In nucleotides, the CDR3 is TGTGCCAGCAGCTTAGCGGGGGGAGCTGAAGCTTTCTTT. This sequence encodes CASSLAGGAEAFF. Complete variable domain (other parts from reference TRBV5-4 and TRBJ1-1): ETGVTQSPTHLIKTRGQQVTLRCSSQSGHNTVSWYQQALGQGPQFIFQYYREEENGRGNFPPRFSGLQFPNYSSELNVNALELDDSALYLCASSLAGGAEAFFGQGTRLTVV.

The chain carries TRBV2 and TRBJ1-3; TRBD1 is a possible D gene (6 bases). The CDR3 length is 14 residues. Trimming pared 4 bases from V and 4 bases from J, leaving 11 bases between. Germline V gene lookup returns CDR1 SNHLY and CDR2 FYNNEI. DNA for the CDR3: TGTGCCAGCAGTGGTCAGGGGTTGGGAAACACCATATATTTT. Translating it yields CASSGQGLGNTIYF.

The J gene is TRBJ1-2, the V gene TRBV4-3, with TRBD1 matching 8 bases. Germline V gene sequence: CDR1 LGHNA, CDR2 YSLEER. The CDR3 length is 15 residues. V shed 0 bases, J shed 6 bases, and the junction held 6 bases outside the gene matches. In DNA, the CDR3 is TGCGCCAGCAGCCAAGATATAAGGGGACAGGATGGCTACACCTTC. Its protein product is CASSQDIRGQDGYTF.

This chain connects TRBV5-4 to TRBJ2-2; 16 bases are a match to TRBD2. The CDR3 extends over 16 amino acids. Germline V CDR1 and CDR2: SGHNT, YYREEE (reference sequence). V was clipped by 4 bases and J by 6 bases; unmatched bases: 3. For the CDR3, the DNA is TGTGCCAGCAGCGCTGGGACTAGCGGGAGGGCCGGGGAGCTGTTTTTT. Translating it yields CASSAGTSGRAGELFF.

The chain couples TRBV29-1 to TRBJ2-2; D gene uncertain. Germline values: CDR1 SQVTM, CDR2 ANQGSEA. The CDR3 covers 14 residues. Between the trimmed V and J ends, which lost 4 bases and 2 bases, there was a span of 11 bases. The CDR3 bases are TGCAGCGTTGGATTGCGTAGAAACACCGGGGAGCTGTTTTTT. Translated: CSVGLRRNTGELFF.

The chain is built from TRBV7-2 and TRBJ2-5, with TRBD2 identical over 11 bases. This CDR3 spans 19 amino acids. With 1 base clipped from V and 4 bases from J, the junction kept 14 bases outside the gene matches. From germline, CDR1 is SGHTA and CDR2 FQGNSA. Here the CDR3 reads CASSLGDSSGGPGSETQYF. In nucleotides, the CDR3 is TGTGCCAGCAGCTTAGGGGATTCTAGCGGGGGGCCGGGGTCAGAGACCCAGTACTTC.

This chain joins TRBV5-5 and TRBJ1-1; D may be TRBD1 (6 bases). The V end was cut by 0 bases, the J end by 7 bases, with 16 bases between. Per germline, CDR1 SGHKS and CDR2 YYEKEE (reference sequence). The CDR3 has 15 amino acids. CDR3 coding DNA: TGTGCCAGCAGCTTGGTTCAGGGGAGTGGGGGTGAAGCTTTCTTT. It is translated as CASSLVQGSGGEAFF. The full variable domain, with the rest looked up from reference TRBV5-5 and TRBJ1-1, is DAGVTQSPTHLIKTRGQQVTLRCSPISGHKSVSWYQQVLGQGPQFIFQYYEKEERGRGNFPDRFSARQFPNYSSELNVNALLLGDSALYLCASSLVQGSGGEAFFGQGTRLTVV.

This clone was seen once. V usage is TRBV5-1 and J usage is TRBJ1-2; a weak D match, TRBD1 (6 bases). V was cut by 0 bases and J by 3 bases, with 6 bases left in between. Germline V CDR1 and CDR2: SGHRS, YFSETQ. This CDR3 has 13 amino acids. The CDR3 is CASSLDRDYGYTF. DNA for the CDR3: TGCGCCAGCAGCTTGGACAGGGACTATGGCTACACCTTC. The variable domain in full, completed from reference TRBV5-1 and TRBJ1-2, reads KAGVTQTPRYLIKTRGQQVTLSCSPISGHRSVSWYQQTPGQGLQFLFEYFSETQRNKGNFPGRFSGRQFSNSRSEMNVSTLELGDSALYLCASSLDRDYGYTFGSGTRLTVV.

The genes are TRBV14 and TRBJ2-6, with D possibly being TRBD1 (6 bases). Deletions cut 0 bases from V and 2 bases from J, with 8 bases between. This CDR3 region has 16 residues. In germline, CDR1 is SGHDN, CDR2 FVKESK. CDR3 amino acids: CASSQDPGAGANVLTF. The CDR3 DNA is TGTGCCAGCAGCCAAGATCCAGGGGCTGGGGCCAACGTCCTGACTTTC.

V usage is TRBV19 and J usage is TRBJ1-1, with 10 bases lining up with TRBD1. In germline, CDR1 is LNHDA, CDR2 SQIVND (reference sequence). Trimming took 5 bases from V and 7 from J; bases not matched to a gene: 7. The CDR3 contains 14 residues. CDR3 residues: CASSPRQGASEAFF. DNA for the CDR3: TGTGCCAGTAGTCCCCGACAGGGGGCGAGTGAAGCTTTCTTT. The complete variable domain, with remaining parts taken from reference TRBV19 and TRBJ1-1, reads DGGITQSPKYLFRKEGQNVTLSCEQNLNHDAMYWYRQDPGQGLRLIYYSQIVNDFQKGDIAEGYSVSREKKESFPLTVTSAQKNPTAFYLCASSPRQGASEAFFGQGTRLTVV.